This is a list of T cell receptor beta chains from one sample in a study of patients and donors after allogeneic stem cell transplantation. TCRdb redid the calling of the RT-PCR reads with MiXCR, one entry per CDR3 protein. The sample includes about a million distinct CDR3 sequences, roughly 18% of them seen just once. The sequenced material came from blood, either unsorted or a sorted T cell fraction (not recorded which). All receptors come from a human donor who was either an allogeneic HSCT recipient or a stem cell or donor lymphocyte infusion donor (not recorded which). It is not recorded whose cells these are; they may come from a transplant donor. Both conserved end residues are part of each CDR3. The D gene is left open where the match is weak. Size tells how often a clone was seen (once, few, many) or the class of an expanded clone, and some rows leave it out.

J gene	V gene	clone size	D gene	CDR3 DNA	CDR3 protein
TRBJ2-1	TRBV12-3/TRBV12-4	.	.	TGTGCCAGCAGTTTAGGCTGGTCCTCCTACAATGAGCAGTTCTTC	CASSLGWSSYNEQFF
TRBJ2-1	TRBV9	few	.	TGTGCCAGCAGCGTATCGGGGACGGACTACAATGAGCAGTTCTTC	CASSVSGTDYNEQFF
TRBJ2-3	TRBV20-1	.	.	TGCAGTGCTAGAGAGCGCCCAACTAGCACAGATACGCAGTATTTT	CSARERPTSTDTQYF
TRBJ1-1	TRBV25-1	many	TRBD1	TGTGCCAGCAACCGACAGGGAAACACTGAAGCTTTCTTT	CASNRQGNTEAFF
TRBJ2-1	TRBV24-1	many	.	TGTGCCACCAGTGCGGGGTACAATGAGCAGTTCTTC	CATSAGYNEQFF
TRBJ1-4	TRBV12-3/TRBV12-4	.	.	TGTGCCAGCCGGGGCCAGGCTGCAACTAATGAAAAACTGTTTTTT	CASRGQAATNEKLFF
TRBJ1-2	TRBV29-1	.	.	TGCAGCGCCCGGGAGCCCTCGTACTATGGCTACACCTTC	CSAREPSYYGYTF
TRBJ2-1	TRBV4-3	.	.	TGCGCCAGCAGCCAAGATCTGGTGGGCGCGGGTCAGAATGAGCAGTTCTTC	CASSQDLVGAGQNEQFF
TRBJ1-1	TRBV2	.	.	TGTGCCAGCAGTGTCGACAGGCACACTGAAGCTTTCTTT	CASSVDRHTEAFF
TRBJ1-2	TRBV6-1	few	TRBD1	TGTGCCAGCCATAGGGGACAGAACTATGGCTACACCTTC	CASHRGQNYGYTF
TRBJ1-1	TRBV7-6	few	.	TGTGCCAGCAGCCGCGAGGGGAGGACTGAAGCTTTCTTT	CASSREGRTEAFF
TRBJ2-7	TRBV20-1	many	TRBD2	TGCAGTGCTAGAGGACCCAGCGGGGGGTTATTCTCCTACGAGCAGTACTTC	CSARGPSGGLFSYEQYF
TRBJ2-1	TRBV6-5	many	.	TGTGCCAGCAGTTCAGGGTGGGAGCAGTTCTTC	CASSSGWEQFF
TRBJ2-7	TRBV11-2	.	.	TGTGCCAGCAGCTTAGATTGGAGCGTCCACGAGCAGTACTTC	CASSLDWSVHEQYF
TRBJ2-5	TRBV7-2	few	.	TGTGCCAGCAGCTTAGTAGGCAGCCAGACCCAGTACTTC	CASSLVGSQTQYF
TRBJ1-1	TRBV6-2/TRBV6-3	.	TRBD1	TGTGCCAGCAGTTACTCTGTGATTTTGGGCAGACAGGGGGGTGAAGCTTTCTTT	CASSYSVILGRQGGEAFF
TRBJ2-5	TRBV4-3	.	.	TGCGCCAGCAGCCAAGCTCTGGGGGCGGGACAAGAGACCCAGTACTTC	CASSQALGAGQETQYF
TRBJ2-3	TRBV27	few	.	TGTGCCAGCAGTTATTCTATGAGGTACCGAACAGATACGCAGTATTTT	CASSYSMRYRTDTQYF
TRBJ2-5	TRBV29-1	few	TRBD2	TGCAGCGTTGAAGATCGAAGCGGGGGCGCCCATGTCCAGTACTTC	CSVEDRSGGAHVQYF
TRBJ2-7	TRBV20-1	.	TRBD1	TGCAGTGCTGTTACTTGGACAGGAACCTACGAGCAGTACTTC	CSAVTWTGTYEQYF